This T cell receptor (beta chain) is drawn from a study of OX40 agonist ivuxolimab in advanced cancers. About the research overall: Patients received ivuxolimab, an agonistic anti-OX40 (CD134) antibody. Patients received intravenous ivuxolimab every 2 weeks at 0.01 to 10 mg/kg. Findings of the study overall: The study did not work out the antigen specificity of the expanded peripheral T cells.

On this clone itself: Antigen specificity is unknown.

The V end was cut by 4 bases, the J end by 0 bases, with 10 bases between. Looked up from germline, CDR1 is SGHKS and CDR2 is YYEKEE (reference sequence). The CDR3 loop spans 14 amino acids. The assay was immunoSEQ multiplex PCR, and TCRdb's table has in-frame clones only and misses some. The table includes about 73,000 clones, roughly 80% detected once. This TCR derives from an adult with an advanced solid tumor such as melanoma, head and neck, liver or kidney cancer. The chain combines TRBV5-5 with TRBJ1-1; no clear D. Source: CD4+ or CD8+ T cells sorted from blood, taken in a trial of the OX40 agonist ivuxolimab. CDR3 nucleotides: TGTGCCAGCAGCCAAACAGCTATGAACACTGAAGCTTTCTTT. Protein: CASSQTAMNTEAFF. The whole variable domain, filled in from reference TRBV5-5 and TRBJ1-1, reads DAGVTQSPTHLIKTRGQQVTLRCSPISGHKSVSWYQQVLGQGPQFIFQYYEKEERGRGNFPDRFSARQFPNYSSELNVNALLLGDSALYLCASSQTAMNTEAFFGQGTRLTVV.